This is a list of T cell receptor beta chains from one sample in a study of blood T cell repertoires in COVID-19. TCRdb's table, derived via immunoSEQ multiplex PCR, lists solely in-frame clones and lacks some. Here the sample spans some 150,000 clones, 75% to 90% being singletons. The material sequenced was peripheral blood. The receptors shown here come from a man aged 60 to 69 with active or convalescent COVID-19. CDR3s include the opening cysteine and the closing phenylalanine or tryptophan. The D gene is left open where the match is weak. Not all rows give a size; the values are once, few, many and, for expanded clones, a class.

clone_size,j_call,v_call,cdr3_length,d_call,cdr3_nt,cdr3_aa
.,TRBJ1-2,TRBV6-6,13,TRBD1,TGTGCCAGCAGTGACAGGGGGAACTATGGCTACACCTTC,CASSDRGNYGYTF
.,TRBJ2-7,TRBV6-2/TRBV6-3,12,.,TGTGCCAGCAGCCCTGACACCTACGAGCAGTACTTC,CASSPDTYEQYF
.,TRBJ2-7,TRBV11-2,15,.,TGTGCCAGCAGCTTAGTCCCGGGGGGCTGGCGCGAGCAGTACTTC,CASSLVPGGWREQYF
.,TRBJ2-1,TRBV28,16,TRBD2,TGTGCCAGCAGTTCGCTGGGGACTAGCGGCCGTAATGAGCAGTTCTTC,CASSSLGTSGRNEQFF
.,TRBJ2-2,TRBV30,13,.,TGTGCCTGGAGTGATGGGGGGACCGGGGAGCTGTTTTTT,CAWSDGGTGELFF
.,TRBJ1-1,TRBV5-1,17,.,TGCGCCAGCAGCTTGACTATTGGCGGGGGTTTGAACACTGAAGCTTTCTTT,CASSLTIGGGLNTEAFF
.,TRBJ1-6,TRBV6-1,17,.,TGTGCCAGCAGTGCCTTCCGGGGGGGGGTAGTCAATTCACCCCTCCACTTT,CASSAFRGGVVNSPLHF
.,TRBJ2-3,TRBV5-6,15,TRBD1,TGTGCCAGCAGCCCCCTCCGGACAGGATGGGATACGCAGTATTTT,CASSPLRTGWDTQYF
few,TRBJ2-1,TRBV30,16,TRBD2,TGTGCCTGGACCACAAGCGGGGGCGGCCTTTACAATGAGCAGTTCTTC,CAWTTSGGGLYNEQFF
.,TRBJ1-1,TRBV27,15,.,TGTGCCACCGCAAACTATCGGCAGGGTCGGACTGAAGCTTTCTTT,CATANYRQGRTEAFF
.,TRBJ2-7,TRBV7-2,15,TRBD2,TGTGCCAGCAGCCCCGTCGGGACTAGCGGGTACGAGCAGTACTTC,CASSPVGTSGYEQYF
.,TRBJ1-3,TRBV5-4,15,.,TGTGCCAGCAGCTTGGGCCCAGATACTGGAAACACCATATATTTT,CASSLGPDTGNTIYF
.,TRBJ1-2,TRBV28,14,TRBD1,TGTGCCAGCAGCCGAGGGGGCTTCGGCTATGGCTACACCTTC,CASSRGGFGYGYTF
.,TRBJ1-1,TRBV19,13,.,TGTGCCAGTAGTACGGACAAGAACACTGAAGCTTTCTTT,CASSTDKNTEAFF
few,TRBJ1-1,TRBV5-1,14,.,TGCGCCAGCAGCCCCGGGGGGGAGAACACTGAAGCTTTCTTT,CASSPGGENTEAFF
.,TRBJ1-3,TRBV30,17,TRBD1,TGTGCCTGGAGTCCACTTGGACAGGGGTTCTCTGGAAACACCATATATTTT,CAWSPLGQGFSGNTIYF
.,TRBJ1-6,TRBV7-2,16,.,TGTGCCAGCAGCTTAGTAGGGGACTTCAATAATTCACCCCTCCACTTT,CASSLVGDFNNSPLHF
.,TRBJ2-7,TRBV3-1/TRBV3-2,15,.,TGTGCCAGCAGCCAAGCGGAGCCCATCTCCTACGAGCAGTACTTC,CASSQAEPISYEQYF
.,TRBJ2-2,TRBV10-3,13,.,TGTGCCATCAGTGAGTTCGAGGTCGGGGAGCTGTTTTTT,CAISEFEVGELFF
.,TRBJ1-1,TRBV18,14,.,TGTGCCAGCTCCAACCTGGCTGTGAACACTGAAGCTTTCTTT,CASSNLAVNTEAFF
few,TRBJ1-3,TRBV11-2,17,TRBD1,TGTGCCAGCAGCTCCCGCGGACAGGCGATCTCTGGAAACACCATATATTTT,CASSSRGQAISGNTIYF
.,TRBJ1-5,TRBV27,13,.,TGTGCCAGCAGAAGACAGAGCAATCAGCCCCAGCATTTT,CASRRQSNQPQHF
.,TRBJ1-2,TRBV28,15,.,TGTGCCAGCAGTGACCTACAGGGAACGGTGGAGGGCTACACCTTC,CASSDLQGTVEGYTF
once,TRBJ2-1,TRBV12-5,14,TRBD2,TGTGCTAGTAGCGCGACTAGCGGGGGAACGGAGCAGTTCTTC,CASSATSGGTEQFF
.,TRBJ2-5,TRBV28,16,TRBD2,TGTGCCAGTCTAAACGGACTAGCGGGGGCGTGGGGGACCCAGTACTTC,CASLNGLAGAWGTQYF